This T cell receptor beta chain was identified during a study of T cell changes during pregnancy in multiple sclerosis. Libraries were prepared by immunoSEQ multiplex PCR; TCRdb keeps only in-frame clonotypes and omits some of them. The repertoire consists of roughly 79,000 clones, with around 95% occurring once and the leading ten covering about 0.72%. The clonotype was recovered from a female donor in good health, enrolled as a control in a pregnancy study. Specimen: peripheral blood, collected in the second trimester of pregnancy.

The CDR3 loop reads CASSTRTGADGELFF. In nucleotides, the CDR3 is TGCGCCAGCAGCACGCGGACAGGGGCGGACGGGGAGCTGTTTTTT. The chain uses TRBV5-1 and TRBJ2-2; 9 nucleotides line up with TRBD1. V trimming: 4 bases; J trimming: 7 bases; junction bases outside the gene matches: 8. There are 15 residues in the CDR3. Germline values: CDR1 SGHRS, CDR2 YFSETQ. The full variable domain, rest sourced from reference TRBV5-1 and TRBJ2-2, is KAGVTQTPRYLIKTRGQQVTLSCSPISGHRSVSWYQQTPGQGLQFLFEYFSETQRNKGNFPGRFSGRQFSNSRSEMNVSTLELGDSALYLCASSTRTGADGELFFGEGSRLTVL.